The 15 T cell receptor beta chains below were found in one sample sequenced in a study of cytomegalovirus exposure and HLA in healthy donors (dated by TCRdb to about 2017). Receptor libraries were prepared by the immunoSEQ multiplex PCR assay. The multiplex PCR relied on a mix of 60 forward primers for TCR Vbeta segments and 13 reverse primers for TCR Jbeta segments. TCRdb retrieved this table from immuneACCESS and kept in-frame rearrangements only. Not all clones are present; in checked studies, unresolved V genes account for under half, and no reason is known for the remainder. This sample's clone table shows 55,000 to 75,000 clones. Jointly, the top ten make up more than 1.5% of the sample. Sequencing was carried out using PBMCs. These TCRs come from a woman in her 30s in good health and CMV-seronegative.

The chain employs TRBV18 and TRBJ1-1; possible D gene TRBD1, 6 bases. The length of the CDR3 is 15 residues. V dropped 4 bases and J dropped 1 base, with 13 bases sitting between them. Germline CDR1 is KGHSH and CDR2 is LQKENI. As DNA, the CDR3 is TGTGCCAGCTCACAGGGACCGACAGGGAACACTGAAGCTTTCTTT. This gives the protein CASSQGPTGNTEAFF.

This rearrangement joins TRBV9 to TRBJ2-7; 7 bases align to TRBD1. The trim removed 3 bases at V and 6 bases at J, leaving 6 bases unmatched. Germline V lookup: CDR1 SGDLS, CDR2 YYNGEE. The CDR3 runs to 13 residues. The CDR3 region has the DNA TGTGCCAGCAGCGAAAGGGGGCTGGGCGAGCAGTACTTC. The encoded protein is CASSERGLGEQYF.

V is TRBV9 and J is TRBJ2-1; no definite D call. Germline CDR1 and CDR2: SGDLS and YYNGEE. V lost 2 bases and J lost 6, with 6 bases in between. The CDR3 length is 12 residues. The CDR3 loop reads CASSVYGNEQFF. CDR3 in DNA: TGTGCCAGCAGCGTCTACGGCAATGAGCAGTTCTTC.

The J gene is TRBJ1-6, the V gene TRBV6-1, with TRBD1 identical over 7 bases. The CDR3 consists of 16 residues. J was trimmed by 0 bases and V by 3 bases; bases with no gene match: 2. Germline CDR1 and CDR2: MNHNS and SASEGT. The CDR3 protein is CASSDRDSSYNSPLHF. CDR3 DNA sequence: TGTGCCAGCAGTGACCGGGACAGCTCCTATAATTCACCCCTCCACTTT.

The V call is TRBV27, the J call TRBJ2-7; a possible D gene is TRBD1 (6 bases). The CDR3 runs 13 residues. The germline V and J ends were trimmed by 3 bases and 1 base, with 7 bases remaining between them. Germline loops: CDR1 MNHEY, CDR2 SMNVEV (reference sequence). CDR3 region: CASSFGQSYEQYF. The CDR3 region has the DNA TGTGCCAGCAGTTTCGGACAGTCCTACGAGCAGTACTTC.

The V gene is TRBV7-9, the J gene TRBJ2-2; TRBD2 might be the D (7 bases). Germline CDR1 and CDR2: SEHNR and FQNEAQ (reference sequence). The CDR3 contains 15 residues. The ends were cut back, 8 bases at V and 2 bases at J, with 15 bases in the middle. CDR3 sequence: CASGWEGGNTGELFF. The CDR3 DNA sequence: TGTGCCAGCGGATGGGAGGGGGGCAACACCGGGGAGCTGTTTTTT.

The V gene is TRBV7-2, the J gene TRBJ2-3, with 7 positions matching TRBD1. The CDR3 totals 14 residues. Germline CDR1 reads SGHTA; CDR2 reads FQGNSA. V shed 4 bases and J 2 bases; nucleotides not matched to a gene: 3. The DNA for the CDR3 is TGTGCCAGCAGCTCCACAGGGGACACAGATACGCAGTATTTT. Translating it yields CASSSTGDTDTQYF.

This rearrangement joins TRBV4-3 to TRBJ1-1; D is possibly TRBD1 (5 bases). The germline V and J ends were trimmed by 4 bases and 2 bases, with 8 bases remaining between them. Germline values: CDR1 LGHNA, CDR2 YSLEER. This CDR3 contains 13 residues. As DNA, the CDR3 is TGCGCCAGCAGCCGACAGACTAACACTGAAGCTTTCTTT. Its translation is CASSRQTNTEAFF.

The chain couples TRBV6-1 to TRBJ2-7, with D tentatively TRBD1 (6 bases). V gave up 6 bases and J gave up 5 bases, with 20 bases separating them. The CDR3 is made up of 15 amino acids. CDR1 is MNHNS, CDR2 SASEGT, per germline. CDR3 amino acids: CASRINLQGLNEQYF. CDR3 nucleotide sequence: TGTGCCAGCAGAATTAACTTACAGGGCTTAAACGAGCAGTACTTC.

The chain employs TRBV6-1 and TRBJ2-3, with TRBD2 identical over 15 bases. The CDR3 spans 17 residues. V dropped 1 base and J dropped 4; count of bases not matched to a gene: 3. Germline V CDR1 and CDR2: MNHNS, SASEGT. The CDR3 region is CASSEGTSGRAPDTQYF. In DNA form, the CDR3 reads TGTGCCAGCAGTGAAGGGACTAGCGGGAGGGCCCCAGATACGCAGTATTTT.

This chain uses TRBV28 with TRBJ2-5; 10 positions match TRBD2. Germline values: CDR1 MDHEN, CDR2 SYDVKM. There are 16 residues in the CDR3. V was pared by 5 bases and J by 1 base, with 7 bases of the junction left unmatched. CDR3 amino acids: CASSVLAGGSQETQYF. CDR3 DNA: TGTGCCAGCAGTGTATTAGCGGGAGGTTCCCAAGAGACCCAGTACTTC.

The V call is TRBV7-2, the J call TRBJ1-1, with D maybe TRBD1 (6 bases). There are 14 residues in the CDR3. With 3 bases removed from V and 3 bases from J, the gap between germline ends came to 11 bases. The germline CDR1 and CDR2 sequences are SGHTA and FQGNSA. Here the CDR3 reads CASSFIGGHTEAFF. DNA of the CDR3: TGTGCCAGCAGCTTTATAGGGGGTCACACTGAAGCTTTCTTT.

The CDR3 nucleotides read TGCGCCAGCAGCCAACCACTCGACAGGGGAGGGTTTGCCGGGGAGCTGTTTTTT. Encoded protein: CASSQPLDRGGFAGELFF. The chain recombines TRBV4-1 with TRBJ2-2; D is perhaps TRBD1 (8 bases). Germline CDR1 is MGHRA and CDR2 is YSYEKL. This CDR3 comprises 18 residues. V was shortened by 2 bases and J by 6 bases, with 22 bases between the two germline ends.

The rearrangement joins TRBV7-8 to TRBJ2-7; D call uncertain. This CDR3 spans 13 amino acids. Trimming removed 1 base from V and 7 bases from J, with 11 bases in between. Germline V gene lookup returns CDR1 SGHVS and CDR2 FQNEAQ. The DNA for the CDR3 is TGTGCCAGCAGCTTAGGAGGATTGAAGGAGCAGTACTTC. This sequence encodes CASSLGGLKEQYF. Variable domain in full (rest from reference TRBV7-8 and TRBJ2-7): GAGVSQSPRYKVAKRGQDVALRCDPISGHVSLFWYQQALGQGPEFLTYFQNEAQLDKSGLPSDRFFAERPEGSVSTLKIQRTQQEDSAVYLCASSLGGLKEQYFGPGTRLTVT.

The chain uses TRBV4-1 and TRBJ2-2, with D tentatively TRBD2 (6 bases). V dropped 3 bases and J dropped 4 bases, with 9 bases sitting between them. CDR3 length: 14 residues. The germline gives CDR1 MGHRA, CDR2 YSYEKL. DNA of the CDR3: TGCGCCAGCAGCCACGGGACTCGCACCGGGGAGCTGTTTTTT. This translates into CASSHGTRTGELFF.